A single sample is the source of the 15 T cell receptor beta chains below, sequenced in a study of shared clonotypes between healthy human individuals. Assay: immunoSEQ multiplex PCR; the TCRdb copy retains only in-frame clones and omits some. Here the sample spans approximately 1.4 million clones, around 98% being singletons. Sequencing was carried out using naive CD4+ T cells sorted from blood. This sample's subset: CD45RA+ positively selected. The receptors originated from a man aged 25 to 40 in good health.

Note on this clone: This CDR3 is also generated by other DNA sequences in the sample. V usage is TRBV5-1 and J usage is TRBJ2-7; the match to TRBD1 covers 9 bases. With V trimmed by 1 base and J by 3 bases, 2 bases remained unmatched. The CDR3 extends over 14 amino acids. Germline-derived CDR1 and CDR2 are SGHRS and YFSETQ. CDR3 DNA sequence: TGCGCCAGCAGCTTGACAGGGGGCAACTACGAGCAGTACTTC. Residues: CASSLTGGNYEQYF.

Note on this clone: This sample also contains other DNA sequences that code for the same CDR3. The chain recombines TRBV5-6 with TRBJ2-7; no reliable D call. Trimming stripped 0 bases from V and 2 bases from J, with 9 bases between. This CDR3 contains 14 residues. Germline loops: CDR1 SGHDT, CDR2 YYEEEE. DNA for the CDR3: TGTGCCAGCAGCTTGGGGCAGCCAACCTACGAGCAGTACTTC. It yields the protein CASSLGQPTYEQYF.

This chain connects TRBV2 to TRBJ2-3; 10 bases are shared with TRBD2. The CDR3 is 16 residues long. The ends lost 6 bases at V and 2 bases at J; junction bases unmatched: 8. CDR1 and CDR2 from the germline V gene are SNHLY and FYNNEI. The CDR3 loop reads CASSGGAGGSTDTQYF. The CDR3 nucleotides are TGTGCCAGCAGCGGAGGAGCGGGAGGGTCCACAGATACGCAGTATTTT. Based on the CDR3 plus reference TRBV2 and TRBJ2-3, the full variable domain is EPEVTQTPSHQVTQMGQEVILRCVPISNHLYFYWYRQILGQKVEFLVSFYNNEISEKSEIFDDQFSVERPDGSNFTLKIRSTKLEDSAMYFCASSGGAGGSTDTQYFGPGTRLTVL.

The chain has TRBV10-3 and TRBJ2-7; possible D gene TRBD2, 6 bases. The CDR3 contains 16 residues. V lost 5 bases to trimming and J lost 2 bases, with 19 bases between them. Germline lookup yields CDR1 ENHRY and CDR2 SYGVKD. CDR3 DNA sequence: TGTGCCATCAGTCCCTCGTGGGAACCGGGGGCCTACGAGCAGTACTTC. Translated: CAISPSWEPGAYEQYF.

The chain joins TRBV4-3 to TRBJ1-4; possibly TRBD1 for D (6 bases). The CDR3 extends over 15 amino acids. CDR1 is LGHNA and CDR2 is YSLEER in the germline V gene. V gave up 4 bases and J gave up 8 bases, with 17 bases separating them. The CDR3 sequence is CASSLQGVEGEKLFF. CDR3 nucleotide sequence: TGCGCCAGCAGCCTACAGGGTGTGGAAGGAGAAAAACTGTTTTTT.

The V gene is TRBV4-1, the J gene TRBJ1-4; tentatively, D is TRBD1 (5 bases). This CDR3 is built from 16 residues. The germline V gene encodes CDR1 MGHRA and CDR2 YSYEKL. V was cut by 3 bases and J by 0 bases, with 11 bases left in between. CDR3 region: CASSQGTVATNEKLFF. As DNA, the CDR3 is TGCGCCAGCAGCCAGGGGACCGTTGCAACTAATGAAAAACTGTTTTTT.

The rearrangement links TRBV7-9 to TRBJ2-3; D is possibly TRBD2 (5 bases). Germline V gene data show CDR1 as SEHNR and CDR2 as FQNEAQ (reference sequence). The V end lost 1 base, the J end lost 6 bases, and 8 bases lay between the germline ends. The CDR3 consists of 13 residues. Here the CDR3 reads CASSLDGKDTQYF. The DNA of the CDR3 is TGTGCCAGCAGCTTAGACGGGAAGGATACGCAGTATTTT.

The gene calls are TRBV14 and TRBJ2-1, with D hard to call. Trimming stripped 1 base from V and 7 bases from J, with 14 bases between. Germline CDR1 SGHDN, CDR2 FVKESK. This CDR3 spans 15 amino acids. CDR3 sequence (DNA): TGTGCCAGCAGCCAAGCGTTCATCGCAGCAAATGAGCAGTTCTTC. This encodes CASSQAFIAANEQFF.

Regarding this clone: This specimen includes other DNA sequences encoding the same CDR3. The rearrangement links TRBV5-1 to TRBJ2-7, with D tentatively TRBD1 (6 bases). The CDR3 consists of 14 residues. Between the trimmed V and J ends, which lost 3 bases and 2 bases, there was a span of 12 bases. Germline V lookup: CDR1 SGHRS, CDR2 YFSETQ. DNA of the CDR3: TGCGCCAGCAGCTCGAGGACAGCTGCCTACGAGCAGTACTTC. Translation gives CASSSRTAAYEQYF.

The J gene is TRBJ2-3, the V gene TRBV29-1, with 11 positions matching TRBD2. Germline values: CDR1 SQVTM, CDR2 ANQGSEA. The CDR3 extends over 17 amino acids. The CDR3: CSARRGLAGGGTDTQYF. As DNA, the CDR3 is TGCTCCGCACGGAGGGGGCTAGCGGGAGGTGGCACAGATACGCAGTATTTT.

This chain uses TRBV11-3 with TRBJ2-3, with 7 bases lining up with TRBD2. CDR3 length: 16 amino acids. V was clipped by 5 bases and J by 1 base; unmatched bases: 9. CDR1 and CDR2 from the germline V gene are SGHNT and YENEEA. The CDR3 nucleotides are TGTGCCAGCAGCCAAAGAAGAGCGGGGCGCACAGATACGCAGTATTTT. This gives the protein CASSQRRAGRTDTQYF.

J is TRBJ2-7 and V is TRBV10-2; TRBD1 matches at 10 bases. CDR1 and CDR2 from the germline V gene are WSHSY and SAAADI. Trimming removed 7 bases from V and 6 bases from J; junction bases left unmatched: 15. The CDR3 is 16 residues long. The CDR3 DNA reads TGCGCCAGCATTAATTTTAGGGACAGGGGAATGTCCGAGCAGTACTTC. As protein: CASINFRDRGMSEQYF.

CDR3 coding DNA: TGTGCCAGTAGTATAATGTCGGGGAGGTTTTTCGAACTGTTTTTT. Encoded protein: CASSIMSGRFFELFF. The chain couples TRBV19 to TRBJ1-4, with unresolved D. The germline CDR1 and CDR2 sequences are LNHDA and SQIVND (reference sequence). CDR3 size: 15 residues. V gave up 2 bases and J gave up 12 bases, with 19 bases separating them.

The chain uses TRBV13 and TRBJ2-5; TRBD1 matches at 7 bases. Germline values: CDR1 PRHDT, CDR2 FYEKMQ (reference sequence). This CDR3 has 14 residues. V dropped 5 bases and J dropped 5; count of bases not matched to a gene: 8. The CDR3, as DNA: TGTGCCAGCAGCGATCAAAACAGGGGTGAGACCCAGTACTTC. This codes for CASSDQNRGETQYF.

The chain links TRBV19 to TRBJ1-5; unclear D gene. The CDR3 is 13 residues long. The germline V and J ends were trimmed by 5 bases and 2 bases, with 7 bases remaining between them. CDR1 and CDR2 (germline): LNHDA, SQIVND (reference sequence). The CDR3 nucleotides are TGTGCCAGTAGTTTAGCGGGCAATCAGCCCCAGCATTTT. Translated, it gives CASSLAGNQPQHF. The full variable domain, its missing parts supplied by reference TRBV19 and TRBJ1-5, is DGGITQSPKYLFRKEGQNVTLSCEQNLNHDAMYWYRQDPGQGLRLIYYSQIVNDFQKGDIAEGYSVSREKKESFPLTVTSAQKNPTAFYLCASSLAGNQPQHFGDGTRLSIL.